Given below is one T cell receptor (beta chain) in context. Trimming took off 1 base at V and 9 bases at J, with 13 bases between the two ends. The CDR3 is 14 amino acids. The germline V gene encodes CDR1 SGHTA and CDR2 FQGNSA. Primers: 60 Vbeta forward and 13 Jbeta reverse. Here immunoSEQ multiplex PCR was the method, and the copy in TCRdb shows in-frame clones only, minus some. The repertoire holds approximately 150,000 clones, 76% seen once, with 1.2% to 1.5% in the top ten. The data were obtained in a study of cytomegalovirus exposure and HLA in healthy donors. Material for sequencing was PBMCs. This TCR was sampled from a man aged 60 to 69 in good health and CMV-seronegative. This chain connects TRBV7-2 to TRBJ1-5; perhaps TRBD1 as D (6 bases). The CDR3 bases are TGTGCCAGCAGCTTAGACAGGGCGGTGCTGCCCCAGCATTTT. It encodes CASSLDRAVLPQHF.